Included here is one T cell receptor (beta chain) sequence, with context. Its antigen is unidentified. Repertoires were generated with immunoSEQ multiplex PCR, while TCRdb's copy carries only in-frame clones and drops some. The table includes about 400,000 clones, 80% to 90% detected once. The validation cohort, a group of 120 subjects, included the donors and was separate from the roughly 620-subject first cohort. The data stem from a study of cytomegalovirus exposure and HLA in healthy donors. Background on the study: A later analysis reported the 120 or so validation repertoires used the same platform as the roughly 700 first-cohort repertoires.

Regarding the study as a whole: The authors listed approximately 150 TCR beta chains as cytomegalovirus-associated. According to a later analysis, TCR clusters from the first cohort tended to co-occur in the approximately 120 validation repertoires.

The TCR originated in a woman in her late teens or twenties in good health and CMV-seronegative. Sequenced sample: PBMCs.

The CDR3 spells CASRGDGYNEQFF. CDR3 DNA sequence: TGTGCCAGCCGGGGGGACGGCTACAATGAGCAGTTCTTC. V usage is TRBV27 and J usage is TRBJ2-1, with TRBD2 matching over 7 bases. The V gene's germline CDR1 is MNHEY and CDR2 SMNVEV (reference sequence). The CDR3 contains 13 residues. J gave up 3 bases and V 8 bases, and 4 bases lay outside the gene matches.